The rows below give T cell receptor beta chains drawn from one sample of a study of cytomegalovirus exposure and HLA in healthy donors. TCRdb's table, derived via immunoSEQ multiplex PCR, lists solely in-frame clones and lacks some. Among 60,000 or so clones listed, about 79% were seen once. The specimen was PBMCs. These TCRs come from a man aged 35 to 55 in good health and CMV-seronegative. CDR3s include the opening cysteine and the closing phenylalanine or tryptophan. D genes are given only for firm matches. Size values are once, few and many counts, or a class for expanded clones, and some rows have none.

V,length,J,D,size,CDR3,DNA
TRBV4-1,14,TRBJ1-2,-,once,CASSQVYRAEGYTF,TGCGCCAGCAGCCAAGTATACAGGGCTGAAGGCTACACCTTC
TRBV5-1,18,TRBJ2-1,TRBD2,-,CASSLGRQGLAGDNEQFF,TGCGCCAGCAGCTTGGGTAGACAAGGACTAGCGGGGGACAATGAGCAGTTCTTC
TRBV5-1,18,TRBJ1-1,TRBD1,-,CASSFGGRGTGVITEAFF,TGCGCCAGCAGCTTTGGTGGTCGAGGGACAGGGGTTATCACTGAAGCTTTCTTT
TRBV29-1,16,TRBJ2-5,TRBD2,-,CSVESTSGGRGETQYF,TGCAGCGTTGAATCGACTAGCGGGGGGCGAGGAGAGACCCAGTACTTC
TRBV7-9,13,TRBJ2-1,TRBD2,-,CASSLGRGDLQFF,TGTGCCAGCAGCTTAGGTCGGGGGGATTTACAGTTCTTC
TRBV28,16,TRBJ1-6,TRBD1,-,CASSPTGTGSNSPLHF,TGTGCCAGCAGTCCCACAGGGACAGGGAGTAACTCACCCCTCCACTTT
TRBV6-5,14,TRBJ1-4,-,-,CASRGGLSYEKLFF,TGTGCCTCAAGGGGAGGCTTGAGTTATGAAAAACTGTTTTTT
TRBV25-1,11,TRBJ1-1,TRBD1,-,CASRGGFEAFF,TGTGCCAGCAGAGGGGGCTTCGAAGCTTTCTTT
TRBV19,13,TRBJ1-6,-,once,CATTPRVNSPLHF,TGTGCCACCACACCTCGGGTGAACTCACCCCTCCACTTT
TRBV2,13,TRBJ1-2,-,-,CASRQGEPYGYTF,TGTGCCAGCAGACAGGGAGAGCCGTATGGCTACACCTTC
TRBV5-1,14,TRBJ2-2,-,-,CASSPQANTGELFF,TGCGCCAGCAGCCCACAGGCGAACACCGGGGAGCTGTTTTTT
TRBV30,11,TRBJ1-3,-,-,CAWGSLNTIYF,TGTGCCTGGGGGAGCTTAAACACCATATATTTT
TRBV15,19,TRBJ2-6,-,-,CATSRDRGGVSSGANVLTF,TGTGCCACCAGCAGAGATCGCGGGGGCGTATCCTCTGGGGCCAACGTCCTGACTTTC
TRBV5-1,17,TRBJ1-6,-,-,CASSLDGWGADNSPLHF,TGCGCCAGCAGCTTGGATGGGTGGGGCGCGGATAATTCACCCCTCCACTTT
TRBV30,16,TRBJ1-2,TRBD1,-,CAWSTESSGGSYGYTF,TGTGCCTGGAGTACTGAGTCGTCAGGGGGCTCTTATGGCTACACCTTC
TRBV4-3,15,TRBJ2-1,-,-,CASSQARGFYNEQFF,TGCGCCAGCAGCCAAGCCCGGGGATTCTACAATGAGCAGTTCTTC
TRBV10-3,13,TRBJ1-1,TRBD1,once,CAISETGGTEAFF,TGTGCCATCAGTGAGACAGGGGGCACTGAAGCTTTCTTT
TRBV5-1,15,TRBJ2-7,TRBD1,-,CASTLGTDLSYEQYF,TGCGCCAGCACCCTTGGGACAGATCTCTCCTACGAGCAGTACTTC
TRBV5-1,15,TRBJ2-7,-,-,CASSPSGTLTYEQYF,TGCGCCAGCAGCCCGTCCGGGACACTTACGTACGAGCAGTACTTC
TRBV6-1,13,TRBJ2-5,-,-,CASIRGVGETQYF,TGTGCCAGCATTCGGGGTGTTGGAGAGACCCAGTACTTC
TRBV14,12,TRBJ1-2,-,-,CASSQDRRDMTF,TGTGCCAGCAGCCAAGATCGCAGGGATATGACCTTC
TRBV5-1,16,TRBJ2-3,TRBD2,-,CASSSGLAGTTDTQYF,TGCGCCAGCAGCTCGGGACTAGCGGGGACCACAGATACGCAGTATTTT
TRBV7-7,13,TRBJ1-5,TRBD1,-,CASSLGQGQPQHF,TGTGCTAGCAGCTTAGGACAGGGACAGCCCCAGCATTTT
TRBV7-2,14,TRBJ2-3,TRBD1,-,CASSVDRGPDTQYF,TGTGCCAGCAGCGTGGACAGGGGCCCAGATACGCAGTATTTT
TRBV4-3,19,TRBJ2-1,TRBD2,-,CASSQGKGGDLLSYNEQFF,TGCGCCAGCAGCCAAGGGAAGGGAGGGGACCTCCTCTCCTACAATGAGCAGTTCTTC
TRBV6-5,16,TRBJ2-3,TRBD2,-,CASSYVGGLAIDTQYF,TGTGCCAGCAGTTACGTTGGGGGACTAGCGATTGATACGCAGTATTTT
TRBV9,19,TRBJ1-3,TRBD1,-,CASSVESMGQGASGNTIYF,TGTGCCAGCAGCGTAGAGAGTATGGGACAGGGGGCGTCCGGAAACACCATATATTTT
TRBV9,16,TRBJ2-3,-,-,CASSTPRRGGTDTQYF,TGTGCCAGCAGCACACCACGCAGGGGGGGCACAGATACGCAGTATTTT
TRBV30,16,TRBJ2-5,TRBD2,-,CAWSTGLAGRRETQYF,TGTGCCTGGAGCACGGGACTAGCGGGCCGCAGGGAGACCCAGTACTTC
TRBV7-2,15,TRBJ2-2,TRBD2,few,CASSAGGQNTGELFF,TGTGCCAGCAGCGCGGGGGGGCAGAACACCGGGGAGCTGTTTTTT
TRBV7-2,15,TRBJ2-5,TRBD2,-,CASSLSGGAGETQYF,TGTGCCAGCAGCTTGAGCGGGGGGGCCGGAGAGACCCAGTACTTC
TRBV4-1,17,TRBJ2-3,TRBD2,-,CASSDTFGGGSTDTQYF,TGCGCCAGCAGCGATACCTTTGGCGGGGGGAGCACAGATACGCAGTATTTT
TRBV5-6,15,TRBJ2-7,TRBD2,-,CASSSLAGSQYEQYF,TGTGCCAGCAGCTCCCTAGCGGGGTCGCAATACGAGCAGTACTTC
TRBV4-2,14,TRBJ2-3,-,-,CASRQGGDTDTQYF,TGTGCCAGTAGGCAGGGTGGAGACACAGATACGCAGTATTTT
TRBV5-1,17,TRBJ2-1,TRBD1,-,CASSWPLRTGLDNEQFF,TGCGCCAGCAGCTGGCCCCTACGGACAGGTTTGGACAATGAGCAGTTCTTC
TRBV5-1,16,TRBJ2-5,TRBD1,-,CASSLTPGQGGETQYF,TGCGCCAGCAGCTTGACCCCGGGACAGGGAGGAGAGACCCAGTACTTC
TRBV11-3,12,TRBJ1-1,-,-,CASSFTSTEAFF,TGTGCCAGCAGCTTTACAAGCACTGAAGCTTTCTTT
TRBV7-6,21,TRBJ2-6,TRBD1,-,CASSFPRDRGAMVSGANVLTF,TGTGCCAGCAGCTTTCCACGGGACAGGGGCGCTATGGTCTCTGGGGCCAACGTCCTGACTTTC
TRBV10-3,16,TRBJ2-3,TRBD2,-,CAIRRAGGSSTDTQYF,TGTGCCATCAGAAGAGCGGGGGGGTCTAGCACAGATACGCAGTATTTT
TRBV5-8,19,TRBJ1-6,TRBD1,-,CASSRDRGRFSSYNSPLHF,TGTGCCAGCAGTCGGGACAGGGGGCGATTTAGCTCCTATAATTCACCCCTCCACTTT
TRBV7-9,15,TRBJ1-1,-,-,CASSFIVVGDTEAFF,TGTGCCAGCAGCTTTATCGTGGTAGGGGACACTGAAGCTTTCTTT
TRBV7-2,16,TRBJ2-1,TRBD2,-,CASSLVGTSGKSEQFF,TGTGCCAGCAGCTTAGTTGGGACTAGCGGGAAAAGTGAGCAGTTCTTC
TRBV5-1,18,TRBJ2-1,TRBD1,-,CASSLARRLQGAYNEQFF,TGCGCCAGCAGCTTGGCCAGGCGGTTACAGGGGGCCTACAATGAGCAGTTCTTC
TRBV30,17,TRBJ2-3,TRBD2,-,CAWSIGTSGGATDTQYF,TGTGCCTGGAGTATCGGGACTAGCGGGGGGGCCACAGATACGCAGTATTTT
TRBV28,15,TRBJ2-3,TRBD2,-,CASTFLSGGEDTQYF,TGTGCCAGCACCTTCCTGAGCGGGGGCGAAGATACGCAGTATTTT
TRBV30,13,TRBJ2-5,-,-,CAWSPGGTETQYF,TGTGCCTGGAGCCCAGGGGGGACGGAGACCCAGTACTTC
TRBV25-1,12,TRBJ2-7,-,-,CASSGRSYEQYF,TGTGCCAGCAGTGGGCGGAGCTACGAGCAGTACTTC
TRBV5-4,16,TRBJ2-5,-,-,CASSSPSALTGETQYF,TGTGCCAGCAGCTCGCCCTCCGCTTTGACTGGAGAGACCCAGTACTTC
TRBV28,16,TRBJ1-2,-,-,CASSPRTRRSTGGYTF,TGTGCCAGCAGTCCCCGGACAAGAAGGAGCACAGGAGGCTACACCTTC
TRBV19,14,TRBJ2-3,TRBD2,-,CASSIGLAGGPQYF,TGTGCCAGTAGTATAGGTCTAGCGGGGGGGCCCCAGTATTTT
TRBV4-1,15,TRBJ2-7,TRBD1,-,CASSQQRDRPYEQYF,TGCGCCAGCAGCCAACAACGGGACAGACCATACGAGCAGTACTTC
TRBV5-8,14,TRBJ1-3,-,-,CASSLARAGYTIYF,TGTGCCAGCAGCTTGGCCCGGGCGGGTTACACCATATATTTT
TRBV6-1,14,TRBJ1-5,-,-,CASSEGQRNQPQHF,TGTGCCAGCAGTGAAGGACAGCGCAATCAGCCCCAGCATTTT
TRBV6-6,13,TRBJ2-3,-,-,CASGRTRTDTQYF,TGTGCCAGCGGACGGACTCGCACAGATACGCAGTATTTT
TRBV11-2,19,TRBJ2-2,TRBD1,few,CASNPPGTDEIFNPGELFF,TGTGCCAGCAACCCCCCCGGGACAGACGAAATCTTTAACCCCGGGGAGCTGTTTTTT
TRBV7-2,15,TRBJ2-1,TRBD1,-,CASSKGTDLYNEQFF,TGTGCCAGCAGCAAAGGGACAGACCTCTACAATGAGCAGTTCTTC
TRBV30,15,TRBJ2-5,-,-,CAWSASLTRQETQYF,TGTGCCTGGAGTGCTTCCTTGACACGGCAAGAGACCCAGTACTTC
TRBV9,14,TRBJ1-2,-,-,CASSEGDTNYGYTF,TGTGCCAGCAGCGAAGGAGATACTAACTATGGCTACACCTTC
TRBV5-4,15,TRBJ1-1,-,-,CASSPRPVRNTEAFF,TGTGCCAGCAGCCCGAGGCCCGTTAGGAACACTGAAGCTTTCTTT
TRBV14,16,TRBJ2-6,-,-,CASSQGRVYGANVLTF,TGTGCCAGCAGCCAAGGCAGGGTGTATGGGGCCAACGTCCTGACTTTC